A single sample gave rise to the 3 T cell receptor beta chains below, sequenced in a study of cytomegalovirus exposure and HLA in healthy donors. The primer mix had 60 Vbeta and 13 Jbeta primers. The repertoire was sequenced with immunoSEQ multiplex PCR; TCRdb's copy has only in-frame clones and lacks some. The sample consists of about 110,000 clones, over 75% of them appearing once. The material sequenced was PBMCs. These TCRs come from a man aged 55 to 70 in good health and CMV-seronegative.

This clone was observed a handful of times. The gene calls are TRBV19 and TRBJ1-5; D gene unclear. Trimming pared 9 bases from V and 6 bases from J, leaving 18 bases between. The CDR3 extends over 14 amino acids. The V gene's germline CDR1 is LNHDA and CDR2 SQIVND (reference sequence). Here the CDR3 reads CASQVIGGGQPQHF. In DNA, the CDR3 is TGTGCCAGCCAGGTGATTGGAGGAGGTCAGCCCCAGCATTTT.

V is TRBV11-3 and J is TRBJ2-7, with 9 bases that match TRBD1. CDR3 size: 14 residues. J was trimmed by 2 bases and V by 9 bases; bases with no gene match: 8. Germline V gives CDR1 SGHNT, CDR2 YENEEA. CDR3 loop: CARDRGEAPYEQYV. CDR3 sequence (DNA): TGTGCCAGAGACAGGGGGGAGGCCCCCTACGAGCAGTACGTC.

The chain employs TRBV28 and TRBJ2-3, with 9 nucleotides matching TRBD2. Trimming at V came to 4 bases and at J to 4 bases, leaving 12 bases not matched to a gene. From germline, CDR1 is MDHEN and CDR2 SYDVKM. The CDR3 extends over 17 amino acids. The CDR3 DNA sequence: TGTGCCAGCAGTTCACCCATTAGCGGGGGAGGTTCAGATACGCAGTATTTT. This gives the protein CASSSPISGGGSDTQYF. The whole variable domain, remainder taken from reference TRBV28 and TRBJ2-3, is DVKVTQSSRYLVKRTGEKVFLECVQDMDHENMFWYRQDPGLGLRLIYFSYDVKMKEKGDIPEGYSVSREKKERFSLILESASTNQTSMYLCASSSPISGGGSDTQYFGPGTRLTVL.